The following is a T cell receptor beta chain sequence with its context. Its antigen is currently unknown. The V gene's germline CDR1 is MGHRA and CDR2 YSYEKL. The CDR3 totals 12 residues. The V end lost 1 base, the J end lost 10 bases, and 8 bases lay between the germline ends. These data originate in a study of shared clonotypes between healthy human individuals. Study-level findings and limits: A generally larger estimated richness was seen in naive subsets than in memory subsets. Donor clonotype sharing was expected to depend on sequencing depth. Among a handful of donors, approximately 5.4% of naive CD4 clonotypes were found in common.

Evenly divided among several immunoSEQ plates was the genomic DNA of each subset. The repertoire was sequenced with immunoSEQ multiplex PCR; TCRdb's copy has only in-frame clones and lacks some. The sample includes approximately 620,000 clones, around 97% seen only once; the top ten take around 0.057%. Sequenced material: naive CD4+ T cells sorted from blood. Subset noted: CD45RA+ positively selected. V gene TRBV4-1 combines with J gene TRBJ2-1; D is ambiguous. This TCR was recovered from a woman in her twenties or thirties in good health. The CDR3 nucleotides are TGCGCCAGCAGCCAAGTAGCCAAAGAGCAGTTCTTC. This sequence encodes CASSQVAKEQFF.